This T cell receptor (beta chain) was retrieved from a study of neoadjuvant anti-PD-1 for oral cavity cancer. Overall study: Before surgery, most patients got three to four biweekly 3 mg/kg nivolumab doses. Study conclusions and caveats: Greater tumor shrinkage accompanied bigger post-treatment sizes of preexisting clones.

Note on this clone: Its antigen remains unidentified. This sample also contains other DNA sequences that code for the same CDR3.

Measured with immunoSEQ multiplex PCR; TCRdb has only the in-frame clones, and not every one. The sample consists of around 12,000 clones, more than 55% of them appearing once. Patients had newly diagnosed, untreated stage II-IVA oral cavity squamous cell carcinoma. From germline, CDR1 is SGHAT and CDR2 FQNNGV. V dropped 1 base and J dropped 2; count of bases not matched to a gene: 0. The CDR3 extends over 15 amino acids. Material: tumor tissue, obtained before nivolumab (anti-PD-1) treatment. The receptor was isolated from a person aged 40 to 85 with oral cavity squamous cell carcinoma. The chain combines TRBV11-2 with TRBJ2-1; the match to TRBD2 covers 9 bases. CDR3 loop: CASSLGLAAYNEQFF. The CDR3 DNA is TGTGCCAGCAGCTTAGGACTAGCGGCCTACAATGAGCAGTTCTTC.